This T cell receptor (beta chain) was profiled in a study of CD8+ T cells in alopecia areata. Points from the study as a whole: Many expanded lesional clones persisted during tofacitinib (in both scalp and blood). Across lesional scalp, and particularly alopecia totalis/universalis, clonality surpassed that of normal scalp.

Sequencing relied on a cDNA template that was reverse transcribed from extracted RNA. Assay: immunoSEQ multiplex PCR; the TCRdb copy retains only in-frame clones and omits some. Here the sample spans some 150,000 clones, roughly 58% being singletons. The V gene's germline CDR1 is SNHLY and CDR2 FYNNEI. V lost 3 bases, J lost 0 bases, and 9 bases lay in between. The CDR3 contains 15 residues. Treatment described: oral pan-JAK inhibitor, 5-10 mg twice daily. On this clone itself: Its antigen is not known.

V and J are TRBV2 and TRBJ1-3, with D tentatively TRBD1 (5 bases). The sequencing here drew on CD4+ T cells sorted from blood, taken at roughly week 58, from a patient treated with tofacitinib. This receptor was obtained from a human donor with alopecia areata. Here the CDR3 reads CASSEGRSSGNTIYF. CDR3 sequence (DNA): TGTGCCAGCAGTGAGGGACGGAGCTCTGGAAACACCATATATTTT.